The rows below give T cell receptor beta chains drawn from one sample of a study of beta chain features in type 1 diabetes. Clones were sequenced by immunoSEQ multiplex PCR, and TCRdb holds only the in-frame ones, with some missing. The sample contains around 310,000 clones, approximately 11% of which appear only once. Sample: naive CD4+ T cells from blood. Source of these receptors: a woman between 25 and 40 years old in good health. Both conserved end residues are part of each CDR3. D genes are given only for firm matches. Clone size is not always given. Where it is, it says once, few, many or a class for expanded clones.

clone_size,j_call,d_call,v_call,cdr3_nt,cdr3_aa
few,TRBJ1-5,.,TRBV19,TGTGCCAGTATCCCGGACAGTAACAATCAGCCCCAGCATTTT,CASIPDSNNQPQHF
few,TRBJ2-7,TRBD1,TRBV27,TGTGCCAGCAGTAGGGCTTCCGGGACAGGGGGCTCCGAGCAGTACTTC,CASSRASGTGGSEQYF
few,TRBJ1-2,.,TRBV2,TGTGCCAGCAGTGAACAGGGGTACTATGGCTACACCTTC,CASSEQGYYGYTF
.,TRBJ2-3,.,TRBV10-3,TGTGCCATCACTACTGAAAGTCCCGGGACTTTCAAGTATTTT,CAITTESPGTFKYF
few,TRBJ1-3,TRBD1,TRBV30,TGTGCCTGGACGACAGGGGATAGTGGAAACACCATATATTTT,CAWTTGDSGNTIYF
.,TRBJ1-1,.,TRBV29-1,TGCAGCGTTGACGAGGCTGCGAACACTGAAGCTTTCTTT,CSVDEAANTEAFF
.,TRBJ1-4,TRBD1,TRBV2,TGTGCCAGCAGGGCCGGACAGGGGCTTAATGAAAAACTGTTTTTT,CASRAGQGLNEKLFF
.,TRBJ2-7,TRBD1,TRBV23-1,TGCGCCAGCAGTCTCCCCGACAGGGGGGGATCCTACGAGCAGTACTTC,CASSLPDRGGSYEQYF
few,TRBJ1-4,.,TRBV18,TGTGCCAGCTCACCAATCTCAACTAATGAAAAACTGTTTTTT,CASSPISTNEKLFF
few,TRBJ1-2,.,TRBV5-6,TGTGCCAGCAGCTATACCTCGGACTATGGCTACACCTTC,CASSYTSDYGYTF
.,TRBJ2-3,TRBD2,TRBV29-1,TGCAGCGCCCGAGGACTAGCGGATAGCACAGATACGCAGTATTTT,CSARGLADSTDTQYF
.,TRBJ2-1,TRBD2,TRBV4-3,TGCGCCAGCAGCCAACTTGTCGGGGGGGACAATGAGCAGTTCTTC,CASSQLVGGDNEQFF
.,TRBJ2-6,.,TRBV5-4,TGTGCCAGCAGCCAAGACAGCTCTGGGGCCAACGTCCTGACTTTC,CASSQDSSGANVLTF
few,TRBJ2-1,.,TRBV27,TGTGCCAGCGCCGTCCTGGCTGAGCAGTTCTTC,CASAVLAEQFF
.,TRBJ2-6,TRBD1,TRBV18,TGTGCCAGCTCAGGACAGGGGCCAGGGGCCAACGTCCTGACTTTC,CASSGQGPGANVLTF
.,TRBJ2-4,.,TRBV28,TGTGCCAGCAGAGGGAGTTCTCCAGCCAAAAACATTCAGTACTTC,CASRGSSPAKNIQYF
few,TRBJ2-1,.,TRBV10-3,TGTGCCATCAGCCTGGGGCCTGCCAATGAGCAGTTCTTC,CAISLGPANEQFF
few,TRBJ2-5,TRBD1,TRBV7-9,TGTGCCAGCAGCTTAGGGACAGGGCAAGAGACCCAGTACTTC,CASSLGTGQETQYF
.,TRBJ2-7,.,TRBV11-2,TGTGCCAGCAGCCTCAGGGCCTACTACGAGCAGTACTTC,CASSLRAYYEQYF
.,TRBJ1-4,TRBD1,TRBV15,TGTGCCACCAGCAGAGAATTGCCGGGACAGGGGATTGGAGCAACTAATGAAAAACTGTTTTTT,CATSRELPGQGIGATNEKLFF
few,TRBJ2-7,TRBD1,TRBV6-6,TGTGCCAGCACGATAACGACAGGGGTAGACGAGCAGTACTTC,CASTITTGVDEQYF
.,TRBJ2-1,TRBD1,TRBV27,TGTGCCAGCACCACCACCGGGACAGGGGAGTCGAATGAGCAGTTCTTC,CASTTTGTGESNEQFF
few,TRBJ2-1,TRBD1,TRBV4-1,TGCGCCAGCAGCTTCGGACAGGGCAATGAGCAGTTCTTC,CASSFGQGNEQFF
few,TRBJ2-3,TRBD2,TRBV2,TGTGCCAGCAGTCCGTACCGTAGCGGGGTCAAGACAGATACGCAGTATTTT,CASSPYRSGVKTDTQYF
few,TRBJ2-7,TRBD1,TRBV19,TGTGCCAGTAGTTTGCTCCGGGACAGAGGCTACGAGCAGTACTTC,CASSLLRDRGYEQYF
.,TRBJ2-1,.,TRBV7-7,TGTGCTAGCAGCCTAGGACTTAACAATGAGCAGTTCTTC,CASSLGLNNEQFF
.,TRBJ1-1,.,TRBV18,TGTGCCAGCTCACCACGAAGCCCGACAGAGAACACTGAAGCTTTCTTT,CASSPRSPTENTEAFF
.,TRBJ2-2,.,TRBV7-3,TGTGCCAGCAAGGTACAGGCGAACACCGGGGAGCTGTTTTTT,CASKVQANTGELFF
few,TRBJ2-2,.,TRBV28,TGTGCCAGCAGTTTTAGGTGGACAGACAAAACCGGGGAGCTGTTTTTT,CASSFRWTDKTGELFF
few,TRBJ2-5,.,TRBV6-6,TGTGCCAGCAGTTACTCGAATCCTACAGTGGTGGAGACCCAGTACTTC,CASSYSNPTVVETQYF
.,TRBJ2-1,.,TRBV7-3,TGTGCCAGCAGCTTTGGCGGGAAGGGTGAGCAGTTCTTC,CASSFGGKGEQFF
few,TRBJ2-1,TRBD1,TRBV25-1,TGTGCCAGCAGTGGCCCAGGGGGCTCATCGGAGCAGTTCTTC,CASSGPGGSSEQFF
.,TRBJ2-1,.,TRBV5-1,TGCGCCAGCAGCTTGGCCGTGGCGGCGGGGCCATACAATGAGCAGTTCTTC,CASSLAVAAGPYNEQFF
.,TRBJ2-7,TRBD2,TRBV4-2,TGTGCCAGCAGCCAAGATGTGCTAGCGGGAGGGGTGGGGGAAACCTACGAGCAGTACTTC,CASSQDVLAGGVGETYEQYF
few,TRBJ1-4,.,TRBV27,TGTGCCAGCAGTCTGACGCCAGGGTATAAACTGTTTTTT,CASSLTPGYKLFF
few,TRBJ2-2,TRBD2,TRBV29-1,TGCAGCGTTGAAAGGAGCGGGGGGGCTGCCGGGGAGCTGTTTTTT,CSVERSGGAAGELFF
.,TRBJ2-7,TRBD1,TRBV2,TGTGCCAGCAGGGACAGGGGCTACGAGCAGTACTTC,CASRDRGYEQYF